This T cell receptor beta chain was captured by sequencing in a study of cytomegalovirus exposure and HLA in healthy donors. The germline V gene encodes CDR1 MDHEN and CDR2 SYDVKM. V lost 4 bases, J lost 1 base, and 7 bases lay in between. The CDR3 loop spans 13 amino acids. PCR involved 60 Vbeta and 13 Jbeta primers. Clones were read by immunoSEQ multiplex PCR, and TCRdb kept only the in-frame ones, dropping some. The sample records fewer than 55,000 clones, roughly 72% being singletons. The V gene is TRBV28, the J gene TRBJ1-2; D is unresolved. The receptor was derived from a woman in her fifties or sixties in good health and CMV-seropositive. Specimen: PBMCs. This CDR3 is CASSSTDNYGYTF. Here the CDR3 DNA reads TGTGCCAGCAGTTCCACAGATAACTATGGCTACACCTTC.